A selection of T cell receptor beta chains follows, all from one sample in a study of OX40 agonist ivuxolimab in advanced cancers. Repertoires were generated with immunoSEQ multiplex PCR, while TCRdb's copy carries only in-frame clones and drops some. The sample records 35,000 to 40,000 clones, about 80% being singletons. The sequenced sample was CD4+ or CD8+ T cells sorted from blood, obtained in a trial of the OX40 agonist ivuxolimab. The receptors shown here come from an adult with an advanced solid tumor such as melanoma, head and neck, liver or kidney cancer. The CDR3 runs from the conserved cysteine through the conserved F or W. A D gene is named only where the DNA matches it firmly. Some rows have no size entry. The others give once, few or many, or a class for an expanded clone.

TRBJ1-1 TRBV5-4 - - TGTGCCAGCGAACCTCCGGGGCGACCTCGGGGCACTGAAGCTTTCTTT CASEPPGRPRGTEAFF
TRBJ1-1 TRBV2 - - TGTGCCAGCAAGGAGCTACAGGGATACACTGAAGCTTTCTTT CASKELQGYTEAFF
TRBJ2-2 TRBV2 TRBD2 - TGTGCCAGCAGTGAAAGCGGGGGGGCCATCGGGGAGCTGTTTTTT CASSESGGAIGELFF
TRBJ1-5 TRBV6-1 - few TGTGCCAGCAGTATAGAGGGAAATCAGCCCCAGCATTTT CASSIEGNQPQHF
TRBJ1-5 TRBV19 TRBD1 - TGTGCCACCAAGGAAGTGATAGGACAGGGTCATCAGCCCCAGCATTTT CATKEVIGQGHQPQHF
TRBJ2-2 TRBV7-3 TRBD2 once TGTGCCAGCAGCTTAACTGGCGGGGGGCCACACACCGGGGAGCTGTTTTTT CASSLTGGGPHTGELFF
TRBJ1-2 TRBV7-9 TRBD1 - TGTGCCAGCAGCCAACAGGGGAAAATTGGTGGCTACACCTTC CASSQQGKIGGYTF
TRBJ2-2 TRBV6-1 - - TGTGCCAGCAGTGGCAACAGGGTGGTGACCGGGGAGCTGTTTTTT CASSGNRVVTGELFF
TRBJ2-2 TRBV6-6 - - TGTGCCAGCAGTTACCGTCTAGGGGCCGGGGAGCTGTTTTTT CASSYRLGAGELFF
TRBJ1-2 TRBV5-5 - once TGTGCCAGCAGCGCGCGGGGGGAACTTGGCTACACCTTC CASSARGELGYTF
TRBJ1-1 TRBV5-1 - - TGCGCCAGCAGATCCGGACCGAACACTGAAGCTTTCTTT CASRSGPNTEAFF
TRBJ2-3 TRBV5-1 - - TGCGCCAGCAGCGCCGACAGAAATACGCAGTATTTT CASSADRNTQYF
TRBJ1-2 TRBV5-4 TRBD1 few TGTGCCAGCAGCCCAGAGACAGGGCGATTATGGGACGGTGGCTACACCTTC CASSPETGRLWDGGYTF
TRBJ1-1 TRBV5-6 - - TGTGCCAGCAGCTTAAACGGGCTAAGGAGATTGGCTTTCTTT CASSLNGLRRLAFF
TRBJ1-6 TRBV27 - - TGTGCCAGCAGTTTAGTCTGGGGTGATTCACCCCTCCACTTT CASSLVWGDSPLHF
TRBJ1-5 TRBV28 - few TGTGCCAGCAGCGCTGACAGAGTAGGCGAATCCCAGCATTTT CASSADRVGESQHF